This passage covers 12 T cell receptor beta chains from one sample sequenced in a study of blood T cells in healthy people across ages. Alongside a J-beta primer mix, a sample-barcoded 5' primer served in a second PCR lasting 7 to 11 cycles. One entry per CDR3 protein results from TCRdb running MiXCR on the 5' RACE reads. The sample holds around 1,500,000 distinct CDR3 sequences; roughly 45% are singletons and the top ten take 7.9%. The sample was blood. Receptor source: a woman aged 18-29 years in good health.

The rearrangement links TRBV18 to TRBJ2-7, with D unresolved. Germline V lookup: CDR1 KGHSH, CDR2 LQKENI. V dropped 2 bases and J dropped 3 bases, with 11 bases sitting between them. The CDR3 is made up of 14 amino acids. CDR3 protein: CASSPGQALYEQYF. The CDR3 DNA is TGTGCCAGCTCACCAGGGCAGGCCCTCTACGAGCAGTACTTC.

This clonotype came up a few times. This chain joins TRBV12-3 or TRBV12-4 and TRBJ1-1; the D is unclear. V was shortened by 6 bases and J by 0 bases, with 17 bases between the two germline ends. CDR3 length: 16 residues. The CDR3 is CASSPMRSPMNTEAFF. The CDR3 region has the DNA TGTGCCAGCAGCCCCATGAGGAGTCCGATGAACACTGAAGCTTTCTTT.

This clonotype was counted at least ten times. The junction does not match germline at one end; this may be a read error. The chain is built from TRBV6-2 or TRBV6-3 and TRBJ1-2, with 7 positions matching TRBD1. The CDR3 contains 13 residues. Germline assignment: CDR1 MNHEY and CDR2 SVGEGT. CDR3 nucleotides: TGTGCCAGCAGACCCGACAGGGCCTATCGCTACACCTTC. Translating it yields CASRPDRAYRYTF.

The chain combines TRBV6-2 or TRBV6-3 with TRBJ2-1, with D perhaps TRBD1 (6 bases). Germline CDR1 and CDR2: MNHEY and SVGEGT. CDR3 length: 13 amino acids. Deletions cut 6 bases from V and 7 bases from J, with 13 bases between. Here the CDR3 reads CASSPFRGNEQFF. CDR3 sequence (DNA): TGTGCCAGCAGCCCCTTCAGGGGAAATGAGCAGTTCTTC.

The genes are TRBV7-2 and TRBJ2-7, with D perhaps given as TRBD1 or TRBD2 (5 bases each). The germline gives CDR1 SGHTA, CDR2 FQGNSA. The CDR3 consists of 17 residues. The V gene lost 3 bases and the J gene lost 1 base, with 19 bases spanning the gap. CDR3 in DNA: TGTGCCAGCAGCTTCGTAGGGGTTGGCGCGGGTTCCTACGAGCAGTACTTC. Amino acids: CASSFVGVGAGSYEQYF.

J is TRBJ1-6 and V is TRBV7-9; D gene unclear. This CDR3 region has 16 residues. In germline, CDR1 is SEHNR, CDR2 FQNEAQ (reference sequence). V lost 4 bases to trimming and J lost 2 bases, with 12 bases between them. CDR3 loop: CASSSDTGTYNSPLHF. Here the CDR3 DNA reads TGTGCCAGCAGCTCTGACACGGGGACCTATAATTCACCCCTCCACTTT.

This clonotype was observed a single time. V gene TRBV3-1 combines with J gene TRBJ2-1; a possible D gene is TRBD2 (7 bases). The CDR3 is 15 amino acids. CDR1 LGHDT and CDR2 YNNKEL come from the germline V gene (reference sequence). Trimming removed 4 bases at V and 8 bases at J, with 18 bases between. This CDR3 reads CASSLKNGGPYEQFF. CDR3 sequence (DNA): TGTGCCAGCAGCCTAAAAAACGGGGGGCCCTATGAGCAGTTCTTC.

This clonotype was recorded a few times. V usage is TRBV6-4 and J usage is TRBJ2-1; the D is unclear. This CDR3 has 14 amino acids. From germline, CDR1 is MRHNA and CDR2 SNTAGT. V was clipped by 2 bases and J by 8 bases, with 13 bases between them. CDR3 coding DNA: TGTGCCAGCAGTGACCTAGTCCCCGACCATGAGCAGTTCTTC. It is translated as CASSDLVPDHEQFF.

This rearrangement joins TRBV27 to TRBJ2-1, with 10 bases aligning to TRBD2. The V gene end was trimmed by 4 bases and the J gene end by 13 bases; junction bases not matched to a gene: 13. In germline, CDR1 is MNHEY, CDR2 SMNVEV (reference sequence). CDR3 length: 15 residues. CDR3 residues: CASSSQGVAGGSQFF. The CDR3, as DNA: TGTGCCAGCAGTTCGCAGGGGGTAGCGGGGGGCTCACAGTTCTTC.

The gene calls are TRBV20-1 and TRBJ2-1; 10 positions match TRBD2. Germline loops: CDR1 DFQATT, CDR2 SNEGSKA (reference sequence). CDR3 length: 16 amino acids. Trimming at V came to 1 base and at J to 2 bases, leaving 5 bases not matched to a gene. This CDR3 is CSARGAGGPPYNEQFF. The CDR3 nucleotides are TGCAGTGCTAGAGGAGCGGGAGGGCCCCCCTACAATGAGCAGTTCTTC.

This clonotype has a handful of counts. The chain combines TRBV20-1 with TRBJ2-5, with 9 bases identical to TRBD2. Germline CDR1 and CDR2: DFQATT and SNEGSKA (reference sequence). Trimming removed 1 base from V and 4 bases from J; junction bases left unmatched: 4. The CDR3 is made up of 14 amino acids. The CDR3 loop reads CSARGTSAPETQYF. CDR3 coding DNA: TGCAGTGCTAGAGGGACTAGCGCCCCAGAGACCCAGTACTTC.

This clonotype was detected a few times. The V and J genes are TRBV6-1 and TRBJ2-5; TRBD2 matches 8 bases. With the DNA end fitting TRBJ2-7 better, the J assignment may be wrong. Germline V lookup: CDR1 MNHNS, CDR2 SASEGT. This CDR3 is 15 amino acids long. This chain's CDR3 is CASSKGETSALEQYF. The CDR3, as DNA: TGTGCCAGCAGTAAAGGGGAGACTAGCGCTCTCGAGCAGTACTTC.